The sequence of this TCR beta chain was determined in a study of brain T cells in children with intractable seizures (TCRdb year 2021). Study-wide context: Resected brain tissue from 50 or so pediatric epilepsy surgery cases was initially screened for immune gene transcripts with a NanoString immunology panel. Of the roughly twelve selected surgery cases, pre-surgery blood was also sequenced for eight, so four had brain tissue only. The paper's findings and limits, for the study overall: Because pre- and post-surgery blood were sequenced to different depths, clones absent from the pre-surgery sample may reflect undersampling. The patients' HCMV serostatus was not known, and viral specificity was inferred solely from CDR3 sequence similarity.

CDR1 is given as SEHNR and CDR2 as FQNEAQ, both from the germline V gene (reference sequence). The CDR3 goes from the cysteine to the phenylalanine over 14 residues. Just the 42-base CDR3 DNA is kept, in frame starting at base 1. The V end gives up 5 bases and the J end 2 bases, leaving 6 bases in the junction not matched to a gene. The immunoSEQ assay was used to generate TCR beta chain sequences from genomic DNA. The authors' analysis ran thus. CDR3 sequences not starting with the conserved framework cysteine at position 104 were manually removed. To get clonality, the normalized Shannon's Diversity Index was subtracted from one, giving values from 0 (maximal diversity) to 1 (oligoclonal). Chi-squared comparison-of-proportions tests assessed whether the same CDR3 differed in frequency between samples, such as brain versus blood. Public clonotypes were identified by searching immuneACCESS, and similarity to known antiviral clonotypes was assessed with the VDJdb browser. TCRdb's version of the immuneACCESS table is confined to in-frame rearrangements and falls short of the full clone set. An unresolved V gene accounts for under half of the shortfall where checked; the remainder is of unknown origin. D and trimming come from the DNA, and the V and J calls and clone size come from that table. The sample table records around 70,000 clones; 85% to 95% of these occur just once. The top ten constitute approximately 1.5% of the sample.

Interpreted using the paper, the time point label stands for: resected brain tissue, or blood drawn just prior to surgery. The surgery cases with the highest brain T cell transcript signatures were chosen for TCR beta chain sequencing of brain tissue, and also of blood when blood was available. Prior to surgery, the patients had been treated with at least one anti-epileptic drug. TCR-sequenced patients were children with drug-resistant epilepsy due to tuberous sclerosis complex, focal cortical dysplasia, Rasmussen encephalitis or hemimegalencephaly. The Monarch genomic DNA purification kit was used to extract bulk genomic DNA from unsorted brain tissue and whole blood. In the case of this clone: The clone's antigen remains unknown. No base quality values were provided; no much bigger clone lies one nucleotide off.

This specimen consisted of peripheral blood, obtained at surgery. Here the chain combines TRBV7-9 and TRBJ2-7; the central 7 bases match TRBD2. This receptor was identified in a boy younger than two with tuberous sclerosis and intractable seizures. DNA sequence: TGTGCCAGCAGCCCAGGCGGGGGTACCTACGAGCAGTACTTC. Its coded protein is CASSPGGGTYEQYF.